The 9 T cell receptor beta chains given below trace back to one sample, sequenced in a study of cytomegalovirus exposure and HLA in healthy donors. It was with 60 Vbeta and 13 Jbeta primers that the PCR ran. Using immunoSEQ multiplex PCR, the repertoire was profiled, and TCRdb retains in-frame clones only, with some absent. In the table there are under 150,000 clones, roughly 83% of which are singletons. Sequencing was carried out using PBMCs. The receptors come from a young man in good health and CMV-seropositive.

The rearrangement joins TRBV4-1 to TRBJ1-2, with a tentative D call TRBD1 (6 bases). The V gene's germline CDR1 is MGHRA and CDR2 YSYEKL. Trimming cost V 0 bases and J 3 bases, with 11 bases left between them. The CDR3 consists of 15 residues. CDR3 DNA sequence: TGCGCCAGCAGCCAAGATCCGACAGGCCACTATGGCTACACCTTC. Translated: CASSQDPTGHYGYTF.

Only a few counts were recorded for this clone. The rearrangement links TRBV7-3 to TRBJ2-7, with 9 nucleotides matching TRBD2. Germline values: CDR1 SGHTA, CDR2 FQGTGA. V trimming: 4 bases; J trimming: 3 bases; junction bases outside the gene matches: 4. The CDR3 is made up of 14 amino acids. CDR3 in amino acids: CASSSLAGVYEQYF. The CDR3 bases are TGTGCCAGCAGCTCCTTAGCGGGGGTCTACGAGCAGTACTTC.

V and J are TRBV7-2 and TRBJ1-5; 7 bases match TRBD1. The trim removed 5 bases at V and 5 bases at J, leaving 6 bases unmatched. Germline V gives CDR1 SGHTA, CDR2 FQGNSA. This CDR3 is 14 amino acids long. The DNA for the CDR3 is TGTGCCAGCAGCACAGGGACAGCCTATCAGCCCCAGCATTTT. This codes for CASSTGTAYQPQHF. Supplemented by reference TRBV7-2 and TRBJ1-5, the full variable domain reads GAGVSQSPSNKVTEKGKDVELRCDPISGHTALYWYRQSLGQGLEFLIYFQGNSAPDKSGLPSDRFSAERTGGSVSTLTIQRTQQEDSAVYLCASSTGTAYQPQHFGDGTRLSIL.

The sample holds one count of this clone. The genes are TRBV7-3 and TRBJ2-1; D perhaps matches TRBD1 (5 bases). Trimming shortened V by 1 base and J by 7 bases, and 8 bases separated the two germline ends. Germline V lookup: CDR1 SGHTA, CDR2 FQGTGA. CDR3 length: 13 amino acids. CDR3 DNA: TGTGCCAGCAGCTTAATAAAGGGGAATGAGCAGTTCTTC. It codes for CASSLIKGNEQFF.

The CDR3 loop is CSVAPGLAYEQYF. As DNA, the CDR3 is TGCAGCGTTGCACCGGGACTGGCCTACGAGCAGTACTTC. The chain combines TRBV29-1 with TRBJ2-7, with a weak D call TRBD2 (6 bases). The V gene's germline CDR1 is SQVTM and CDR2 ANQGSEA. The CDR3 has 13 residues. V gave up 4 bases and J gave up 2 bases, with 12 bases separating them.

This clone has only a few counts. A read error may produce the germline difference seen at one junction end. The CDR3 DNA reads as TGTTCCAGCAGCTTAGCGGGGGCCCCGGGACAGGGGAATGGCTACACCTTC. This gives the protein CSSSLAGAPGQGNGYTF. The chain couples TRBV7-9 to TRBJ1-2, with TRBD1 identical over 10 bases. CDR3 length equals 17 residues. Germline CDR1 reads SEHNR; CDR2 reads FQNEAQ (reference sequence).

V usage is TRBV27 and J usage is TRBJ2-1, with 13 bases that match TRBD2. Germline V gene data show CDR1 as MNHEY and CDR2 as SMNVEV (reference sequence). The junction had 8 bases not matched to a gene; V was cut back by 6 bases and J by 9 bases. The CDR3 is 15 amino acids. The CDR3, as DNA: TGTGCCAGCAGCCTAGGACTAGCGGGAGTCGGTGAGCAGTTCTTC. Encoded protein: CASSLGLAGVGEQFF.

CDR3 in amino acids: CASSRYYEQYF. The CDR3 DNA is TGTGCCAGCAGCCGCTACTACGAGCAGTACTTC. The V call is TRBV28, the J call TRBJ2-7, with D unresolved. The CDR3 loop spans 11 amino acids. V lost 6 bases and J 3 bases, leaving 6 bases between the germline ends. Germline loops: CDR1 MDHEN, CDR2 SYDVKM.

The rearrangement joins TRBV10-3 to TRBJ2-7, with D possibly matching TRBD1 (5 bases). Trimming removed 3 bases from V and 3 bases from J, with 15 bases in between. Germline V gene lookup returns CDR1 ENHRY and CDR2 SYGVKD. This CDR3 is 15 amino acids long. The CDR3 sequence is CAISEQVPPNYEQYF. CDR3 DNA: TGTGCCATCAGTGAACAGGTCCCCCCGAACTACGAGCAGTACTTC.